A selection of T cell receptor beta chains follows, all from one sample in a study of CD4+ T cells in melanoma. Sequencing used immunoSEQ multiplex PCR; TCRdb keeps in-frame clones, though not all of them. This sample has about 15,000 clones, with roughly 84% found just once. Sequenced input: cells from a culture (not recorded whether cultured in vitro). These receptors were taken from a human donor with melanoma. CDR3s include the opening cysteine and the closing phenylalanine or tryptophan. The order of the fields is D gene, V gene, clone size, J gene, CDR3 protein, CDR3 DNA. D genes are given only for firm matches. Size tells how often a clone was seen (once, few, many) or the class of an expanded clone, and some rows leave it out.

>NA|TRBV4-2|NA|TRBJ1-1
CASSSRVVDTEAFF
TGTGCCAGCAGCTCTCGGGTGGTCGACACTGAAGCTTTCTTT
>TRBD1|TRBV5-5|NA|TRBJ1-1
CASALTGRAEAFF
TGTGCCAGCGCGCTGACAGGGAGGGCTGAAGCTTTCTTT
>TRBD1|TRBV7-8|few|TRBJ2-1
CASRIGTVNNEQFF
TGTGCCAGCAGAATCGGGACAGTAAACAATGAGCAGTTCTTC
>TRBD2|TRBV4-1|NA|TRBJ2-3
CASSRGTSGPPTDTQYF
TGCGCCAGCAGCCGGGGGACTAGCGGGCCCCCCACAGATACGCAGTATTTT
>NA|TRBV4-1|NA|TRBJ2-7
CASSQEGGGGLAYEQYF
TGCGCCAGCAGCCAAGAAGGGGGTGGCGGGTTAGCCTACGAGCAGTACTTC
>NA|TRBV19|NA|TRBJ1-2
CASSIGTGYYGYTF
TGTGCCAGTAGTATAGGAACAGGGTACTATGGCTACACCTTC
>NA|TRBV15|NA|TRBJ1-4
CATSREPAGGELFF
TGTGCCACCAGCAGAGAACCCGCCGGCGGCGAACTGTTTTTT
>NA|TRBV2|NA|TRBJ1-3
CASSGSGISSGNTIYF
TGTGCCAGCAGTGGCTCCGGGATAAGCTCTGGAAACACCATATATTTT
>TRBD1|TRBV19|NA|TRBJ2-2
CASSIGYRGRGSTGELFF
TGTGCCAGTAGTATAGGATACAGGGGACGAGGGTCCACCGGGGAGCTGTTTTTT
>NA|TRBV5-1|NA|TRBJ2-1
CASSLLMDYNEQFF
TGCGCCAGCAGCTTACTCATGGACTACAATGAGCAGTTCTTC
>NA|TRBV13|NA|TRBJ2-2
CASRGLGGAGELFF
TGTGCCAGCCGCGGTTTGGGCGGCGCCGGGGAGCTGTTTTTT
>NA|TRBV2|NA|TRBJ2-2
CARRGARRTGELFF
TGTGCCAGGAGGGGGGCGCGTAGGACCGGGGAGCTGTTTTTT
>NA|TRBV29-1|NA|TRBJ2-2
CSVESGNTGELFF
TGCAGCGTTGAATCGGGGAACACCGGGGAGCTGTTTTTT
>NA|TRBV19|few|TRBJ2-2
CASSIALNVGELFF
TGTGCCAGTAGTATCGCCCTTAATGTCGGGGAGCTGTTTTTT
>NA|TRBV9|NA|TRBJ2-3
CASSSRADITDTQYF
TGTGCCAGCAGCTCCCGGGCAGACATCACAGATACGCAGTATTTT
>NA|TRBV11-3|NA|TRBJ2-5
CASSANKNGPQETQYF
TGTGCCAGCAGCGCCAACAAGAATGGACCTCAAGAGACCCAGTACTTC
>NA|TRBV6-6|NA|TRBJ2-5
CASSSPLVALAETQYF
TGTGCCAGCAGTTCCCCTTTAGTGGCGTTGGCAGAGACCCAGTACTTC
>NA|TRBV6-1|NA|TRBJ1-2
CASSEGTHSYTF
TGTGCCAGCAGTGAAGGGACTCATAGCTACACCTTC
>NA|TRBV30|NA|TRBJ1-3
CAWTWESTIYF
TGTGCCTGGACGTGGGAAAGCACCATATATTTT